This entry is about one T cell receptor beta chain. Antigen specificity is unknown. The treatment was: around 19 received Ad26.COV2.S at low or high dose, single or two shots; 5 received placebo; per-sample allocation not given. Samples came from day 63 after the first vaccine or placebo injection. Whoever gave the sample was an adult aged 18-55 years in Boston. V lost 4 bases to trimming and J lost 2 bases, with 9 bases between them. Germline V gene sequence: CDR1 SQVTM, CDR2 ANQGSEA. The CDR3 contains 12 residues. This entry is derived from a study of Ad26.COV2.S vaccination and SARS-CoV-2 variants. Study-wide context: Participants got Ad26.COV2.S intramuscularly, once or twice 56 days apart. General study results and limits: Reportedly, spike-specific CD8+ and CD4+ T cell responses achieved substantial breadth once vaccination had taken place.

Assay: immunoSEQ multiplex PCR; the TCRdb copy retains only in-frame clones and omits some. The sample has about 480,000 clones; around 90% are singletons. The chain couples TRBV29-1 to TRBJ2-7; D might be TRBD1 (5 bases). The clonotype comes from a person between 18 and 59 years old who received the Ad26.COV2.S COVID-19 vaccine or a placebo. The sequencing used peripheral blood, collected in a trial of Ad26.COV2.S vaccine versus placebo. CDR3 sequence reads: CSVVAGTYEQYF. CDR3 in DNA: TGCAGCGTTGTCGCAGGGACCTACGAGCAGTACTTC.